The 6 T cell receptor beta chains in this list originate from one sample, sequenced in a study of identifying expanded T cells in peripheral blood. Only in-frame clones appear in the TCRdb table, and some are missing; sequencing was by immunoSEQ multiplex PCR. Of about 58,000 clones detected, roughly 89% appear once; the ten largest clones hold 3% to 4%. The sample was blood. The receptors originated from a person aged 18 to 75 in good health.

The CDR3 spells CASSSSSGSGNTIYF. In DNA form, the CDR3 reads TGTGCCAGCAGCTCATCGTCAGGGTCTGGAAACACCATATATTTT. The rearrangement links TRBV11-3 to TRBJ1-3; perhaps TRBD1 as D (5 bases). Trimming cost V 4 bases and J 1 base, with 11 bases left between them. This CDR3 spans 15 amino acids. Germline CDR1 is SGHNT and CDR2 is YENEEA.

This rearrangement joins TRBV5-1 to TRBJ2-7; 9 nucleotides agree with TRBD2. The CDR3 consists of 14 residues. With V trimmed by 5 bases and J by 4 bases, 7 bases remained unmatched. Germline V gene lookup returns CDR1 SGHRS and CDR2 YFSETQ. The CDR3 protein is CASRVAGAAYEQYF. CDR3 bases: TGCGCCAGCAGAGTAGCGGGAGCGGCGTACGAGCAGTACTTC.

The rearrangement joins TRBV25-1 to TRBJ1-2; TRBD1 aligns across 7 bases. Trimming removed 3 bases from V and 4 bases from J; junction bases left unmatched: 5. Germline CDR1 is MGHDK and CDR2 is SYGVNS. There are 14 residues in the CDR3. The CDR3 loop is CASSDTTGTYGYTF. The CDR3, as DNA: TGTGCCAGCAGTGACACGACAGGGACCTATGGCTACACCTTC.

V is TRBV6-6 and J is TRBJ2-3; no definite D call. CDR1 is MNHNY and CDR2 is SVGAGI in the germline V gene (reference sequence). The V end lost 4 bases, the J end lost 0 bases, and 8 bases lay between the germline ends. The CDR3 is 14 residues long. CDR3 DNA sequence: TGTGCCAGCAGTTCCGGCAGAAGCACAGATACGCAGTATTTT. It yields the protein CASSSGRSTDTQYF.

This chain joins TRBV9 and TRBJ1-3; perhaps TRBD1 as D (5 bases). Trimming pared 2 bases from V and 2 bases from J, leaving 11 bases between. CDR3 length equals 15 residues. Germline V gene data show CDR1 as SGDLS and CDR2 as YYNGEE. The DNA of the CDR3 is TGTGCCAGCAGCGTTAACGGGGCGACTGGAAACACCATATATTTT. Encoded protein: CASSVNGATGNTIYF.

The chain has TRBV5-1 and TRBJ1-4, with a weak D call TRBD1 (5 bases). Germline values: CDR1 SGHRS, CDR2 YFSETQ. The V gene lost 2 bases and the J gene lost 0 bases, with 8 bases spanning the gap. The CDR3 covers 15 residues. The DNA for the CDR3 is TGCGCCAGCAGCTTCCAGGGAACAACTAATGAAAAACTGTTTTTT. It specifies CASSFQGTTNEKLFF.